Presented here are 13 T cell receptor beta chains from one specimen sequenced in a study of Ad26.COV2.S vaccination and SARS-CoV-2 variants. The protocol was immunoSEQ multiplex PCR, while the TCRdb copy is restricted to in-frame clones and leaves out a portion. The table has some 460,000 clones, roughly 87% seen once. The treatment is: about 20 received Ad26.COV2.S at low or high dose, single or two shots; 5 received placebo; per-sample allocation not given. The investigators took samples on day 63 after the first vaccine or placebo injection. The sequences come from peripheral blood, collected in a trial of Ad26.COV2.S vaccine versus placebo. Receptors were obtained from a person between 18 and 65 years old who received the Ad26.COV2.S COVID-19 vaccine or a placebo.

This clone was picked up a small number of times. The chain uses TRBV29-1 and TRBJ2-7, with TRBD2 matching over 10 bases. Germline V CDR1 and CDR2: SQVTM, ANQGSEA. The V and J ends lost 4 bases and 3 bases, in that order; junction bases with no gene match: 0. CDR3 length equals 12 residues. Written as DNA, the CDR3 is TGCAGCGTTGCTAGCGGGAGCTACGAGCAGTACTTC. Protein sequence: CSVASGSYEQYF.

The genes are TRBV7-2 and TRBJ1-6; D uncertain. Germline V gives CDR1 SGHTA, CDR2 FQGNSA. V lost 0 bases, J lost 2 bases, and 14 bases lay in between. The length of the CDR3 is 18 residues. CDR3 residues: CASSLALSLGTYNSPLHF. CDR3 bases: TGTGCCAGCAGCTTAGCGTTAAGTCTAGGGACCTATAATTCACCCCTCCACTTT.

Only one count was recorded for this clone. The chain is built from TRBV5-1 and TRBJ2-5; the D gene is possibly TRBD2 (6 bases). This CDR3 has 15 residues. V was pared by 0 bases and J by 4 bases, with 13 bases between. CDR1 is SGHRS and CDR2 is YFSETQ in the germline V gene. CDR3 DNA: TGCGCCAGCAGCTTGGGGGCGCGGGAAGGAGAGACCCAGTACTTC. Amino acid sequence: CASSLGAREGETQYF. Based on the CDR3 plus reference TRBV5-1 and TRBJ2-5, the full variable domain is KAGVTQTPRYLIKTRGQQVTLSCSPISGHRSVSWYQQTPGQGLQFLFEYFSETQRNKGNFPGRFSGRQFSNSRSEMNVSTLELGDSALYLCASSLGAREGETQYFGPGTRLLVL.

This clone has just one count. The CDR3 here is CASSRGSGTSGRASTGELFF. Written as DNA, the CDR3 is TGTGCCAGCAGCAGGGGGTCCGGGACTAGCGGGAGGGCCAGCACCGGGGAGCTGTTTTTT. J is TRBJ2-2 and V is TRBV21-1; TRBD2 is the table's D call and was not checked against the DNA. TRBV21-1 is recorded as a pseudogene. The CDR3 has 20 amino acids.

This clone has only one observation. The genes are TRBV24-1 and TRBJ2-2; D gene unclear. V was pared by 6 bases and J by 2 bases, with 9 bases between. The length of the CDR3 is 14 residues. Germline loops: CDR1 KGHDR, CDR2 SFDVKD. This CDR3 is CATSPRINTGELFF. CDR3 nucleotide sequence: TGTGCCACCAGTCCTCGGATTAACACCGGGGAGCTGTTTTTT.

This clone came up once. The CDR3: CASSLQGPTNEKLFF. In DNA form, the CDR3 reads TGCGCCAGCAGCTTACAGGGACCAACTAATGAAAAACTGTTTTTT. The V gene is TRBV5-1, the J gene TRBJ1-4; tentative D call: TRBD1 (6 bases). Germline CDR1 and CDR2: SGHRS and YFSETQ. Trimming left V 2 bases short and J 0 bases short, with 8 bases between. The CDR3 sequence is 15 residues long.

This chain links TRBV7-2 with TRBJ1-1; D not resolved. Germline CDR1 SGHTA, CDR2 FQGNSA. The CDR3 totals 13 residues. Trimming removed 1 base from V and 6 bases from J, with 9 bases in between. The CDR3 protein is CASSLGELAEAFF. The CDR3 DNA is TGTGCCAGCAGCTTAGGGGAATTGGCTGAAGCTTTCTTT.

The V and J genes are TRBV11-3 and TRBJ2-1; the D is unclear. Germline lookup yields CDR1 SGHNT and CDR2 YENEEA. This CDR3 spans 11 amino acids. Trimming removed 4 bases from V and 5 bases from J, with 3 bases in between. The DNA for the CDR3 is TGTGCCAGCAGCTCGGACAATGAGCAGTTCTTC. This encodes CASSSDNEQFF. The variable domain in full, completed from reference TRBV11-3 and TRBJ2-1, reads EAGVVQSPRYKIIEKKQPVAFWCNPISGHNTLYWYLQNLGQGPELLIRYENEEAVDDSQLPKDRFSAERLKGVDSTLKIQPAELGDSAVYLCASSSDNEQFFGPGTRLTVL.

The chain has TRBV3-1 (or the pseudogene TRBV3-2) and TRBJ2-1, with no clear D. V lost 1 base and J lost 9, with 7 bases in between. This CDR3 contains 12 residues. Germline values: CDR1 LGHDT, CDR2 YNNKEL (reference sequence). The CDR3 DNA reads TGTGCCAGCAGCCAAGCGGTGGGTGAGCAGTTCTTC. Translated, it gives CASSQAVGEQFF.

The CDR3 spells CASSRKQGAFTEAFF. The CDR3 bases are TGTGCCAGCAGCCGTAAACAGGGGGCGTTCACTGAAGCTTTCTTT. The rearrangement joins TRBV3-1 (or the pseudogene TRBV3-2) to TRBJ1-1; 9 bases align to TRBD1. From germline, CDR1 is LGHDT and CDR2 YNNKEL (reference sequence). Trimming at V came to 4 bases and at J to 4 bases, leaving 7 bases not matched to a gene. This CDR3 is built from 15 residues.

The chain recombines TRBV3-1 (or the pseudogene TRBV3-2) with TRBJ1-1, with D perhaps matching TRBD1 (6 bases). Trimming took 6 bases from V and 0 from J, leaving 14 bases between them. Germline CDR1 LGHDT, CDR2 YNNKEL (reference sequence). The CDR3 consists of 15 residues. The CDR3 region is CASRKGEGMNTEAFF. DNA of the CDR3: TGTGCCAGCAGGAAGGGGGAGGGGATGAACACTGAAGCTTTCTTT.

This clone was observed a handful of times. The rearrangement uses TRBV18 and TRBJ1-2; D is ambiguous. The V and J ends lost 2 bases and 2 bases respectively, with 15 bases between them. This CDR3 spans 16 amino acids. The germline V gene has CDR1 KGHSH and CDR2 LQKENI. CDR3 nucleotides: TGTGCCAGCTCACCAGAGGGTCCCCCTTCGAACTATGGCTACACCTTC. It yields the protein CASSPEGPPSNYGYTF.

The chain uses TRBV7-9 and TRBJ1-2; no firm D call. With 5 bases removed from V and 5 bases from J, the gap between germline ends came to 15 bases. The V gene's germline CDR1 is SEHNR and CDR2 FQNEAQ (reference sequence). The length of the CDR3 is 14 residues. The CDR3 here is CASSPGPSIYGYTF. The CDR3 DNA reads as TGTGCCAGCAGCCCCGGGCCGAGTATATATGGCTACACCTTC.